The 19 T cell receptor beta chains reported below all come from one sample, sequenced in a study of shared clonotypes between healthy human individuals (dated by TCRdb to 2020 to 2021). Library generation was performed with the immunoSEQ multiplex PCR assay. TCRdb holds this immuneACCESS table with in-frame rearrangements only. Some clones are missing; in checked studies, unresolved V genes explain under half, and the rest has no known cause. The table for this sample lists hundreds of thousands of clones; around 77% of them were counted only once. 12% of the sample lies in the top ten. The sequencing sample was made of PBMCs. All receptors come from a middle-aged woman in good health. Some clones in this sample may be carry-over from other donors' samples.

The chain is built from TRBV28 and TRBJ2-5; D not certain. V was shortened by 4 bases and J by 5 bases, with 8 bases between the two germline ends. Germline V gene data show CDR1 as MDHEN and CDR2 as SYDVKM. This CDR3 has 12 residues. This chain's CDR3 is CASSSPLETQYF. In nucleotides, the CDR3 is TGTGCCAGCAGTTCACCTCTCGAGACCCAGTACTTC.

This chain connects TRBV27 to TRBJ2-3; D uncertain. The CDR3 loop spans 14 amino acids. V lost 7 bases and J 0 bases, leaving 11 bases between the germline ends. Germline CDR1 is MNHEY and CDR2 is SMNVEV (reference sequence). CDR3 protein: CASTPYPSTDTQYF. In DNA, the CDR3 is TGTGCCAGCACCCCGTATCCGAGCACAGATACGCAGTATTTT.

The rearrangement joins TRBV19 to TRBJ1-1; TRBD1 is a possible D gene (5 bases). The CDR3 is made up of 14 amino acids. The V end was cut by 4 bases, the J end by 6 bases, with 15 bases between. CDR1 is LNHDA and CDR2 is SQIVND in the germline V gene (reference sequence). CDR3 in amino acids: CASSTSGTWAEAFF. As DNA, the CDR3 is TGTGCCAGTAGTACGTCCGGGACTTGGGCTGAAGCTTTCTTT. Together with reference TRBV19 and TRBJ1-1, the CDR3 gives the full variable domain: DGGITQSPKYLFRKEGQNVTLSCEQNLNHDAMYWYRQDPGQGLRLIYYSQIVNDFQKGDIAEGYSVSREKKESFPLTVTSAQKNPTAFYLCASSTSGTWAEAFFGQGTRLTVV.

The rearrangement joins TRBV7-9 to TRBJ2-5; D remains unclear. The CDR3 extends over 12 amino acids. Trimming took off 1 base at V and 6 bases at J, with 6 bases between the two ends. Germline lookup yields CDR1 SEHNR and CDR2 FQNEAQ (reference sequence). The CDR3 loop reads CASSLGLKTQYF. CDR3 nucleotide sequence: TGTGCCAGCAGCTTAGGGTTAAAGACCCAGTACTTC.

This clone appeared once. The gene calls are TRBV7-9 and TRBJ2-1; 7 bases are shared with TRBD1. Germline assignment: CDR1 SEHNR and CDR2 FQNEAQ (reference sequence). This CDR3 comprises 14 residues. Losses at the gene ends were 5 bases for V and 4 bases for J; bases not matched to a gene: 5. Written as DNA, the CDR3 is TGTGCCAGCAGCCCGTCGGACAGGTACAATGAGCAGTTCTTC. Amino acid sequence: CASSPSDRYNEQFF.

The V gene is TRBV4-1, the J gene TRBJ1-2, with TRBD1 matching 8 bases. This CDR3 has 14 residues. Germline V gives CDR1 MGHRA, CDR2 YSYEKL. Germline trimming cut 4 bases from V and 7 bases from J; bases unmatched to any gene: 8. The CDR3 nucleotides are TGCGCCAGCAGCCCGACAGGGGCCCGTAGTGGCTACACCTTC. It translates to CASSPTGARSGYTF.

This chain uses TRBV6-5 with TRBJ1-5, with D unresolved. In germline, CDR1 is MNHEY, CDR2 SVGAGI. This CDR3 is 14 amino acids long. V was clipped by 5 bases and J by 3 bases, with 11 bases between them. CDR3: CASSRGRVNQPQHF. In DNA, the CDR3 is TGTGCCAGCAGTCGTGGACGAGTCAATCAGCCCCAGCATTTT.

J is TRBJ2-5 and V is TRBV2, with 9 positions matching TRBD1. V lost 7 bases and J lost 4; bases outside the gene matches: 13. Germline CDR1 SNHLY, CDR2 FYNNEI. This CDR3 has 16 residues. As DNA, the CDR3 is TGTGCCAGCACGGGACAGGGATCGAAAAGGGGAGAGACCCAGTACTTC. Encoded protein: CASTGQGSKRGETQYF. The variable domain in full, with the rest retrieved from reference TRBV2 and TRBJ2-5, is EPEVTQTPSHQVTQMGQEVILRCVPISNHLYFYWYRQILGQKVEFLVSFYNNEISEKSEIFDDQFSVERPDGSNFTLKIRSTKLEDSAMYFCASTGQGSKRGETQYFGPGTRLLVL.

V is TRBV29-1 and J is TRBJ2-3; a weak D match, TRBD1 (5 bases). CDR1 is SQVTM and CDR2 is ANQGSEA in the germline V gene. This CDR3 spans 16 amino acids. Trimming left V 4 bases short and J 5 bases short, with 22 bases between. In DNA form, the CDR3 reads TGCAGCGTTGTATCGGTAGGGGTAAAGAAGGGAGATACGCAGTATTTT. Protein product: CSVVSVGVKKGDTQYF.

The chain is built from TRBV5-1 and TRBJ1-4; 8 bases are shared with TRBD1. The CDR3 totals 19 residues. V was pared by 4 bases and J by 1 base, with 15 bases of the junction left unmatched. In germline, CDR1 is SGHRS, CDR2 YFSETQ. The CDR3 loop reads CASSTTGTGLRRTNEKLFF. CDR3 sequence (DNA): TGCGCCAGCAGCACGACCGGGACAGGACTACGGCGAACTAATGAAAAACTGTTTTTT.

CDR3 sequence (DNA): TGCGCCAGCAGCTTGGCCTGGCCAGGGTCGGACTATGGCTACACCTTC. Amino acid sequence: CASSLAWPGSDYGYTF. The chain couples TRBV5-1 to TRBJ1-2, with a possible D match to TRBD1 (5 bases). V gave up 0 bases and J gave up 3 bases, with 15 bases separating them. This CDR3 spans 16 amino acids. CDR1 is SGHRS and CDR2 is YFSETQ in the germline V gene.

The chain is built from TRBV14 and TRBJ2-2; 11 bases fit TRBD2. CDR1 and CDR2 from the germline V gene are SGHDN and FVKESK. Trimming at V came to 4 bases and at J to 3 bases, leaving 4 bases not matched to a gene. The CDR3 covers 16 residues. The CDR3 coding sequence is TGTGCCAGCAGCCCGCTAGCGGGAGGTGACACCGGGGAGCTGTTTTTT. Amino acid sequence: CASSPLAGGDTGELFF.

V gene TRBV6-1 combines with J gene TRBJ2-7; 8 bases map to TRBD1. The CDR3 extends over 14 amino acids. Per the germline V gene, CDR1 is MNHNS and CDR2 is SASEGT. With V trimmed by 6 bases and J by 2 bases, 6 bases remained unmatched. As DNA, the CDR3 is TGTGCCAGCAGCCCGGACAGGGTTGCCTACGAGCAGTACTTC. Its translation is CASSPDRVAYEQYF.

To note about this clone: This sequence may be a read error, since a much larger clone differs from it by one base. At the DNA level, this CDR3 is encoded by other sequences in the same sample as well. The gene calls are TRBV5-1 and TRBJ1-1, with D maybe TRBD1 (6 bases). Germline CDR1 SGHRS, CDR2 YFSETQ. This CDR3 spans 13 amino acids. In DNA form, the CDR3 reads TGCGCCAGCAGCTGGGACACTAGGACTGAAGCCTTCTTT. Its translation is CASSWDTRTEAFF.

V and J are TRBV2 and TRBJ2-1; perhaps D is TRBD1 or TRBD2 (5 bases each). This CDR3 region has 14 residues. V shed 7 bases and J shed 9 bases, with 19 bases lying between them. The germline gives CDR1 SNHLY, CDR2 FYNNEI. Here the CDR3 reads CASISGTLAGEQFF. Here the CDR3 DNA reads TGTGCCAGCATCTCAGGGACCTTGGCTGGTGAGCAGTTCTTC.

The CDR3 sequence is CASSLFSGINEKLFF. CDR3 sequence (DNA): TGTGCCAGCAGCTTGTTTTCGGGAATTAATGAAAAACTGTTTTTT. V usage is TRBV5-6 and J usage is TRBJ1-4; D is uncertain. The germline V and J ends were trimmed by 1 base and 4 bases, with 11 bases remaining between them. This CDR3 has 15 amino acids. The germline gives CDR1 SGHDT, CDR2 YYEEEE.

This rearrangement joins TRBV18 to TRBJ2-7, with a weak D call TRBD2 (6 bases). Germline V gives CDR1 KGHSH, CDR2 LQKENI. This CDR3 spans 18 amino acids. V was shortened by 4 bases and J by 0 bases, with 22 bases between the two germline ends. CDR3 loop: CASSRGTYIFGGSYEQYF. CDR3 DNA sequence: TGTGCCAGCTCACGCGGGACGTATATCTTCGGAGGCTCCTACGAGCAGTACTTC.

CDR3 residues: CASGTGAGTDYGYTF. The CDR3 coding sequence is TGTGCCAGCGGAACTGGAGCCGGGACAGACTATGGCTACACCTTC. The chain uses TRBV28 and TRBJ1-2; 7 bases match TRBD1. CDR1 and CDR2 (germline): MDHEN, SYDVKM. The CDR3 is 15 amino acids. The V gene end was trimmed by 8 bases and the J gene end by 3 bases; junction bases not matched to a gene: 12.

CDR3 DNA sequence: TGTGCCAGCAGCTTAACCAGCGATGAGCAGTTCTTC. This sequence encodes CASSLTSDEQFF. The chain couples TRBV7-3 to TRBJ2-1; D gene unclear. The CDR3 loop spans 12 amino acids. Germline lookup yields CDR1 SGHTA and CDR2 FQGTGA. Between the trimmed V and J ends, which lost 0 bases and 8 bases, there was a span of 5 bases.